This T cell receptor (beta chain) was recorded in a study of T cell responses to AZD1222 COVID-19 vaccine. Study results and limitations: Donors in the cohort were predominantly white British and more often female, and clonal diversity was possibly underestimated. Repertoire sampling happened only post peak T cell response. Spike-specific TCR breadth and depth grew following two AZD1222 doses.

Comment on this clone: Its antigen is undetermined.

The CDR3 consists of 15 residues. Germline lookup yields CDR1 MRHNA and CDR2 SNTAGT. J was trimmed by 2 bases and V by 2 bases; bases with no gene match: 4. Repertoires were generated with immunoSEQ multiplex PCR, while TCRdb's copy carries only in-frame clones and drops some. This repertoire shows around 15,000 clones, roughly 80% found once; its top ten account for 30% to 45%. The source is an adult who received the AZD1222 COVID-19 vaccine. The chain carries TRBV6-4 and TRBJ2-7, with 9 bases fitting TRBD2. This specimen was peripheral blood, taken 28 days after the second AZD1222 dose. The DNA for the CDR3 is TGTGCCAGCAGTGACAGGGCTAGCGGGGCCTACGAGCAGTACTTC. Translation gives CASSDRASGAYEQYF.